This T cell receptor (beta chain) originates from a study of blood T cell repertoires in COVID-19. In germline, CDR1 is SGDLS, CDR2 YYNGEE. The CDR3 extends over 15 amino acids. The trim removed 3 bases at V and 2 bases at J, leaving 6 bases unmatched. Original analysis: The assay estimated nucleated cells by amplifying reference gene primers. The repertoire was sequenced with immunoSEQ multiplex PCR; TCRdb's copy has only in-frame clones and lacks some. That table furnishes V, J and clone size, whereas the DNA furnished D and trimming. The sample consists of around 30,000 clones, roughly nine tenths of them appearing once.

The receptor was derived from a human donor in a cohort sampled during active COVID-19. J is TRBJ2-3 and V is TRBV9; 7 bases agree with TRBD1. Sequenced material: peripheral blood. CDR3 loop: CASSEQGRTTDTQYF. DNA for the CDR3: TGTGCCAGCAGCGAACAGGGGCGGACCACAGATACGCAGTATTTT.